The sequence of this TCR beta chain was determined in a study of cytomegalovirus exposure and HLA in healthy donors. Study-wide findings and caveats: Cytomegalovirus status was reportedly diagnosed by the classifier with high specificity and sensitivity. Researchers reported from a later analysis that most CMV-associated TCR beta chains appeared HLA-restricted. The number of N-insertions in an Asian-associated ancestry cluster was reportedly below the approximately 700-donor mean in a later analysis.

The CDR3 consists of 14 residues. J was trimmed by 1 base and V by 6 bases; bases with no gene match: 4. The germline V gene has CDR1 SNHLY and CDR2 FYNNEI. A multiplex PCR was run with 60 Vbeta primers and 13 Jbeta primers. Only in-frame clones appear in the TCRdb table, and some are missing; sequencing was by immunoSEQ multiplex PCR. The sample table includes about 200,000 clones. Every donor was a healthy person donating bone marrow. About this clone: Its antigen is currently unknown.

Sequencing was performed on PBMCs. The clonotype originates from a girl aged 2-15 years in good health and CMV-seropositive. This sequence joins TRBV2 and TRBJ1-1; 8 bases line up with TRBD1. The DNA of the CDR3 is TGTGCCAGCAGAGAAACAGGGGGGAACACTGAAGCTTTCTTT. Translation gives CASRETGGNTEAFF.